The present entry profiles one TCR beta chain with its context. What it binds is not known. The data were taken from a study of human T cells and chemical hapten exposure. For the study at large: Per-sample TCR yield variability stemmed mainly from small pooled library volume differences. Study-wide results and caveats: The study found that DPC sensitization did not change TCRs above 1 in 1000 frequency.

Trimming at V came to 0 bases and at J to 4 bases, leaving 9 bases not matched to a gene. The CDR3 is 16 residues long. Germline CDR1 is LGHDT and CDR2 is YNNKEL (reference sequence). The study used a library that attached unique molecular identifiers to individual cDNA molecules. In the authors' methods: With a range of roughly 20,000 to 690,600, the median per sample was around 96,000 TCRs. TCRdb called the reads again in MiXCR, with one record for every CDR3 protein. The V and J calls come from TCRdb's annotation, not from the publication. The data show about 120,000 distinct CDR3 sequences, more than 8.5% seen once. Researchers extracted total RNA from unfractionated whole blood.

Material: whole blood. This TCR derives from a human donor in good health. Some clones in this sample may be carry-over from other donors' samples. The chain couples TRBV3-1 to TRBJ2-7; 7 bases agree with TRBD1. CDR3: CASSQDRGQAFYEQYF. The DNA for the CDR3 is TGTGCCAGCAGCCAAGATCGCGGACAGGCCTTTTACGAGCAGTACTTC.